The 22 T cell receptor beta chains given below trace back to one sample, sequenced in a study of T cell responses to AZD1222 COVID-19 vaccine. Method: immunoSEQ multiplex PCR; TCRdb's copy keeps in-frame clones and lacks some. This table holds tens of thousands of clones, roughly 80% found once. This specimen was peripheral blood, taken 28 days after the second AZD1222 dose. Receptors originate from an adult who received the AZD1222 COVID-19 vaccine.

This clone appeared once. The chain combines TRBV28 with TRBJ2-7; TRBD1 might be the D (6 bases). Germline CDR1 reads MDHEN; CDR2 reads SYDVKM. The V end lost 4 bases, the J end lost 1 base, and 20 bases lay between the germline ends. This CDR3 is built from 17 residues. CDR3 in DNA: TGTGCCAGCAGTTCCCCTCTGATGGACAGCACTTCCTACGAGCAGTACTTC. Protein: CASSSPLMDSTSYEQYF. Full variable domain (outside the CDR3, taken from reference TRBV28 and TRBJ2-7): DVKVTQSSRYLVKRTGEKVFLECVQDMDHENMFWYRQDPGLGLRLIYFSYDVKMKEKGDIPEGYSVSREKKERFSLILESASTNQTSMYLCASSSPLMDSTSYEQYFGPGTRLTVT.

This sequence joins TRBV14 and TRBJ2-3, with D tentatively TRBD2 (6 bases). Germline CDR1 is SGHDN and CDR2 is FVKESK. The V gene lost 5 bases and the J gene lost 5 bases, with 20 bases spanning the gap. The length of the CDR3 is 16 residues. The CDR3 DNA is TGTGCCAGCAGCTACCTGGCGGGGCTCTCTGGAGATACGCAGTATTTT. It is translated as CASSYLAGLSGDTQYF.

This clone was picked up one time. This chain uses TRBV10-1 with TRBJ2-7; D unresolved. The CDR3 runs 13 residues. Germline values: CDR1 WNHNN, CDR2 SYGVQD (reference sequence). The V and J ends lost 0 bases and 7 bases respectively, with 10 bases between them. The chain's CDR3 is CASSESTWREQYF. The CDR3 bases are TGCGCCAGCAGTGAGTCGACCTGGAGAGAGCAGTACTTC.

The chain carries TRBV9 and TRBJ2-2; the match to TRBD2 covers 10 bases. The CDR3 loop spans 17 amino acids. Germline CDR1 reads SGDLS; CDR2 reads YYNGEE. Unmatched junction bases numbered 9, after V lost 5 bases and J lost 2 bases. The CDR3 nucleotides are TGTGCCAGCAGTGAAGATAGCGGGGGGATAAACACCGGGGAGCTGTTTTTT. Protein sequence: CASSEDSGGINTGELFF.

The genes are TRBV3-1 (or the pseudogene TRBV3-2) and TRBJ2-1; 8 nucleotides line up with TRBD1. Germline values: CDR1 LGHDT, CDR2 YNNKEL (reference sequence). There are 15 residues in the CDR3. The V gene end was trimmed by 4 bases and the J gene end by 9 bases; junction bases not matched to a gene: 11. The CDR3 coding sequence is TGTGCCAGCAGCCCGGACAGGGTGGGTTTCAGTGAGCAGTTCTTC. Protein sequence: CASSPDRVGFSEQFF.

This clone has only one observation. V and J are TRBV3-1 (or the pseudogene TRBV3-2) and TRBJ2-3; D gene uncertain. Germline CDR1 is LGHDT and CDR2 is YNNKEL (reference sequence). This CDR3 has 11 amino acids. The V gene lost 4 bases and the J gene lost 5 bases, with 4 bases spanning the gap. DNA for the CDR3: TGTGCCAGCAGCCTGAAAGATACGCAGTATTTT. Protein product: CASSLKDTQYF.

V is TRBV5-8 and J is TRBJ1-6; weak D call: TRBD1 (5 bases). Trimming removed 0 bases from V and 11 bases from J, with 21 bases in between. Germline V lookup: CDR1 SGHTS, CDR2 YDEGEE. This CDR3 has 17 amino acids. The CDR3 DNA is TGTGCCAGCAGCTTGGCCGGCAGGGACGCTTCGGGGACACCCCTCCACTTT. This encodes CASSLAGRDASGTPLHF.

The V call is TRBV5-6, the J call TRBJ2-7; D unresolved. Trimming cost V 7 bases and J 2 bases, with 16 bases left between them. Germline V CDR1 and CDR2: SGHDT, YYEEEE. This CDR3 is 14 amino acids long. The CDR3 bases are TGTGCCAGCGTCCAATTGCTGAGGCCCTACGAGCAGTACTTC. Amino acids: CASVQLLRPYEQYF. Based on the CDR3 plus reference TRBV5-6 and TRBJ2-7, the full variable domain is DAGVTQSPTHLIKTRGQQVTLRCSPKSGHDTVSWYQQALGQGPQFIFQYYEEEERQRGNFPDRFSGHQFPNYSSELNVNALLLGDSALYLCASVQLLRPYEQYFGPGTRLTVT.

The chain carries TRBV5-1 and TRBJ1-1; D is perhaps TRBD1 (6 bases). With 0 bases removed from V and 4 bases from J, the gap between germline ends came to 13 bases. Germline V CDR1 and CDR2: SGHRS, YFSETQ. The CDR3 is 15 amino acids. The DNA for the CDR3 is TGCGCCAGCAGCTTGGAGGCAGGGGCTGTCACTGAAGCTTTCTTT. This codes for CASSLEAGAVTEAFF.

The chain links TRBV5-1 to TRBJ1-4; D uncertain. Germline-derived CDR1 and CDR2 are SGHRS and YFSETQ. The CDR3 totals 14 residues. V lost 2 bases, J lost 4 bases, and 9 bases lay in between. The CDR3 here is CASSFGQNNEKLFF. CDR3 DNA: TGCGCCAGCAGCTTCGGGCAGAATAATGAAAAACTGTTTTTT.

The rearrangement uses TRBV12-5 and TRBJ2-5; maybe TRBD1 (6 bases). Deletions cut 5 bases from V and 3 bases from J, with 10 bases between. Per germline, CDR1 LGHNT and CDR2 FRNRAP. The CDR3 loop spans 13 amino acids. In nucleotides, the CDR3 is TGTGCTAGTGGTGGACAGATAAAAGAGACCCAGTACTTC. Translation: CASGGQIKETQYF.

The chain couples TRBV5-5 to TRBJ1-5; D remains ambiguous. This CDR3 region has 13 residues. The V gene lost 0 bases and the J gene lost 6 bases, with 7 bases spanning the gap. Germline CDR1 and CDR2: SGHKS and YYEKEE (reference sequence). The CDR3, as DNA: TGTGCCAGCAGCTTGGGCGTGGGTCAGCCCCAGCATTTT. Translated, it gives CASSLGVGQPQHF.

The gene calls are TRBV28 and TRBJ1-1; D not resolved. The CDR3 consists of 13 residues. V lost 7 bases, J lost 1 base, and 10 bases lay in between. Germline loops: CDR1 MDHEN, CDR2 SYDVKM. The CDR3 DNA reads as TGTGCCAGCAACGTGTGGGGGAACACTGAAGCTTTCTTT. This gives the protein CASNVWGNTEAFF.

This clone showed up just a few times. The chain is built from TRBV7-9 and TRBJ1-6; possible D gene TRBD1, 5 bases. The length of the CDR3 is 15 residues. The V gene's germline CDR1 is SEHNR and CDR2 FQNEAQ (reference sequence). Trimming left V 1 base short and J 2 bases short, with 6 bases between. CDR3 bases: TGTGCCAGCAGCTTAGGGGACCCCTATAATTCACCCCTCCACTTT. Its translation is CASSLGDPYNSPLHF. Full variable domain (rest looked up from reference TRBV7-9 and TRBJ1-6): DTGVSQNPRHKITKRGQNVTFRCDPISEHNRLYWYRQTLGQGPEFLTYFQNEAQLEKSRLLSDRFSAERPKGSFSTLEIQRTEQGDSAMYLCASSLGDPYNSPLHFGNGTRLTVT.

This sequence joins TRBV10-3 and TRBJ1-1; D remains ambiguous. The CDR3 has 13 residues. The germline V gene has CDR1 ENHRY and CDR2 SYGVKD. The V and J ends lost 8 bases and 0 bases respectively, with 10 bases between them. CDR3 bases: TGTGCCATCTCAGGCCTAATGAACACTGAAGCTTTCTTT. Encoded protein: CAISGLMNTEAFF.

The V gene is TRBV6-5, the J gene TRBJ1-3; 8 bases map to TRBD1. The CDR3 runs 14 residues. The V gene end was trimmed by 6 bases and the J gene end by 3 bases; junction bases not matched to a gene: 4. Germline V CDR1 and CDR2: MNHEY, SVGAGI. CDR3 bases: TGTGCCAGCAGAGACGACAGGGGTGGAAACACCATATATTTT. The encoded protein is CASRDDRGGNTIYF.

The chain recombines TRBV4-3 with TRBJ1-2, with unresolved D. Trimming shortened V by 1 base and J by 4 bases, and 7 bases separated the two germline ends. Germline CDR1 reads LGHNA; CDR2 reads YSLEER. The CDR3 is made up of 13 amino acids. CDR3 DNA sequence: TGCGCCAGCAGCCAAGGACGGACCTATGGCTACACCTTC. This sequence encodes CASSQGRTYGYTF.

The chain joins TRBV7-9 to TRBJ2-1; possibly TRBD1 or TRBD2 for D (5 bases each). CDR3 size: 14 residues. V was clipped by 5 bases and J by 1 base, with 9 bases between them. Germline V gene lookup returns CDR1 SEHNR and CDR2 FQNEAQ (reference sequence). CDR3 sequence: CASSPWGSYNEQFF. The DNA for the CDR3 is TGTGCCAGCAGCCCCTGGGGGTCCTACAATGAGCAGTTCTTC.

V is TRBV5-6 and J is TRBJ1-2; 7 bases fit TRBD1. Germline V gives CDR1 SGHDT, CDR2 YYEEEE. Germline trimming cut 2 bases from V and 1 base from J; bases unmatched to any gene: 5. The CDR3 spans 15 residues. The DNA for the CDR3 is TGTGCCAGCAGCTTTAGCCAGGGGGGTAACTATGGCTACACCTTC. Its protein product is CASSFSQGGNYGYTF.

The chain combines TRBV19 with TRBJ2-3; TRBD2 aligns across 8 bases. Trimming at V came to 5 bases and at J to 9 bases, leaving 16 bases not matched to a gene. The length of the CDR3 is 16 residues. CDR1 LNHDA and CDR2 SQIVND come from the germline V gene (reference sequence). CDR3 coding DNA: TGTGCCAGTAGTCCCTCCGCCGGGCGGGGGGATCGGACGCAGTATTTT. Translation: CASSPSAGRGDRTQYF.

The genes are TRBV11-1 and TRBJ2-7; D is undetermined. This CDR3 is 13 amino acids long. Per the germline V gene, CDR1 is SGHAT and CDR2 is FQDESV (reference sequence). V was clipped by 2 bases and J by 0 bases, with 5 bases between them. The CDR3 loop reads CASSLQASYEQYF. In DNA, the CDR3 is TGTGCCAGCAGCTTACAAGCCTCCTACGAGCAGTACTTC.

J is TRBJ2-7 and V is TRBV6-1; perhaps TRBD2 as D (6 bases). CDR3 length equals 15 residues. Germline V gene lookup returns CDR1 MNHNS and CDR2 SASEGT. Trimming took off 1 base at V and 3 bases at J, with 13 bases between the two ends. The CDR3 here is CASSEGPGVIYEQYF. The CDR3 DNA is TGTGCCAGCAGTGAAGGCCCGGGGGTAATCTACGAGCAGTACTTC.